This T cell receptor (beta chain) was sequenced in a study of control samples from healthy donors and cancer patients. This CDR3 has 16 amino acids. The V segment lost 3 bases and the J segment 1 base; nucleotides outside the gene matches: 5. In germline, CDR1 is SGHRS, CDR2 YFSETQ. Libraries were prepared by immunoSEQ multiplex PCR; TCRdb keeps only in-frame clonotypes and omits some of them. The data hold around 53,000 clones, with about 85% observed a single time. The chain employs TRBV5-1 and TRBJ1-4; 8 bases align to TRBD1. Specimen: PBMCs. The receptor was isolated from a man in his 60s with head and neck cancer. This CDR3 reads CASSSQGGLTNEKLFF. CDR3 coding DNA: TGCGCCAGCAGCTCACAGGGGGGTTTAACTAATGAAAAACTGTTTTTT.